The following is a T cell receptor (beta chain) sequence with its context. Libraries were prepared by immunoSEQ multiplex PCR; TCRdb keeps only in-frame clonotypes and omits some of them. The sample has 50,000 or so clones, about 93% seen once. V lost 4 bases and J 0 bases, leaving 14 bases between the germline ends. The CDR3 covers 16 residues. This record comes from a study of technical replicates of blood from a few donors. Sequencing was done on a sample of PBMCs. The sequence derives from a human donor in good health. Some clones in this sample may be carry-over from other donors' samples. The chain uses TRBV23-1 and TRBJ2-3, with D possibly matching TRBD2 (5 bases). TRBV23-1 is an ORF for which the function is uncertain. The CDR3 region has the DNA TGCGCCAGCAGTCGAAAACTGGACTCAAGCACAGATACGCAGTATTTT. This translates into CASSRKLDSSTDTQYF.